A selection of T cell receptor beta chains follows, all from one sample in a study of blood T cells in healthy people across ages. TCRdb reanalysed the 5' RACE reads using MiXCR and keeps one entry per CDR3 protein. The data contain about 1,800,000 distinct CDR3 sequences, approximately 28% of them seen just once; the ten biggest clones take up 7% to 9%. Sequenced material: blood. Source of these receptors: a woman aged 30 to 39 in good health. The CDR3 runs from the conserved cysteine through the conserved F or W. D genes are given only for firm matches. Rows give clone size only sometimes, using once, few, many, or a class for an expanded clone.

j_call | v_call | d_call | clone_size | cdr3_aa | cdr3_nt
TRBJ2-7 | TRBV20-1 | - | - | CSARVVSTYEQYF | TGCAGTGCTAGAGTCGTCAGCACCTACGAGCAGTACTTC
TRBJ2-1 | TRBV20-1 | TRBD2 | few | CSAREGAGAGNEQFF | TGCAGTGCTAGAGAAGGGGCGGGAGCGGGTAATGAGCAGTTCTTC
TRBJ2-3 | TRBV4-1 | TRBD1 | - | CASSRLKATGVYTDTQYF | TGCGCCAGCAGCCGACTGAAAGCGACAGGGGTTTACACAGATACGCAGTATTTT
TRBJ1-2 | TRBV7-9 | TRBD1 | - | CASSPGQGSNYDYTF | TGTGCCAGCAGCCCGGGACAGGGGTCTAACTATGACTACACCTTC
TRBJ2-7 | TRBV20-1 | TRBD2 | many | CSARVPSGNDEQYF | TGCAGTGCTAGAGTTCCTAGCGGGAACGACGAGCAGTACTTC
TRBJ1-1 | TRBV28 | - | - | CASSPRTVTVMNTEAFF | TGTGCCAGCAGCCCAAGGACAGTAACAGTCATGAACACTGAAGCTTTCTTT
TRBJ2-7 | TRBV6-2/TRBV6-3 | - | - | CASSLIGGSSYEQYF | TGTGCCAGCAGTTTAATAGGAGGGAGCTCCTACGAGCAGTACTTC
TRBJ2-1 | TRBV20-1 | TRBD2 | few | CSARDPASGDNEQFF | TGCAGTGCTAGAGATCCGGCTAGCGGGGACAATGAGCAGTTCTTC
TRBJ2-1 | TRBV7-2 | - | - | CASSFRDSGEQFF | TGTGCCAGCAGCTTCCGGGACTCCGGCGAGCAGTTCTTC
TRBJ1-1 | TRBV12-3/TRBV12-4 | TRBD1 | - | CASRKDRVHTEAFF | TGTGCCAGCAGGAAGGACAGGGTTCACACTGAAGCTTTCTTT
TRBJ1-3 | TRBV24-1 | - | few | CATSEAGNTIYF | TGTGCCACCAGTGAGGCTGGAAACACCATATATTTT
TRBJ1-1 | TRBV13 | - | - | CASRDRSWLTSTEAFF | TGTGCCAGCAGGGACAGATCGTGGCTGACTTCAACTGAAGCTTTCTTT
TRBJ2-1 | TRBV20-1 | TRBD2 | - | CSAPGGVSRRNEQFF | TGCAGTGCCCCGGGGGGAGTATCGAGAAGGAATGAGCAGTTCTTC
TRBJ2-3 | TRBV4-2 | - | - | CASSLSEANLADTQYF | TGTGCCAGCAGCTTAAGCGAGGCGAACCTAGCAGATACGCAGTATTTT
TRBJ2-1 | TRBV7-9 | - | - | CASSLFPNNEQFF | TGTGCCAGCAGCTTATTCCCGAACAATGAGCAGTTCTTC
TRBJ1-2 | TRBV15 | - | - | CATSTGTGYGYTF | TGTGCCACCAGCACAGGGACTGGTTATGGCTACACCTTC
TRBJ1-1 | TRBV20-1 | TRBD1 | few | CSARTGTGLAEAFF | TGCAGTGCTAGGACCGGGACAGGGCTTGCTGAAGCTTTCTTT
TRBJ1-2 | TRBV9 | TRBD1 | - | CASSAGQGVYGYTF | TGTGCCAGCAGCGCCGGACAGGGAGTCTATGGCTACACCTTC
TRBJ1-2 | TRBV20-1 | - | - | CSAPDPRANYGYTF | TGCAGTGCCCCGGATCCTCGAGCTAACTATGGCTACACCTTC
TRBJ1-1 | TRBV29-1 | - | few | CSVLGQNTEAFF | TGCAGCGTTCTAGGTCAGAACACTGAAGCTTTCTTT
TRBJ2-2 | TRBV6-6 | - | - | CASTPNTGELFF | TGTGCCAGCACGCCGAACACCGGGGAGCTGTTTTTT
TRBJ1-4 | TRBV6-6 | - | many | CASSAGVANEKLFF | TGTGCCAGCAGCGCAGGGGTTGCTAATGAAAAACTGTTTTTT
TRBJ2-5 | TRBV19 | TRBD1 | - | CASSTRTGGSGYF | TGTGCCAGTAGTACGCGGACAGGCGGGTCCGGGTACTTC
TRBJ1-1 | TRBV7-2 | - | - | CASSLEGVEAFF | TGTGCCAGCAGCTTAGAAGGGGTTGAAGCTTTCTTT
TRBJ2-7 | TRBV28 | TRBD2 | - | CASSPTSGGSSYEQYF | TGTGCCAGCAGCCCGACTAGCGGGGGCAGCTCCTACGAGCAGTACTTC
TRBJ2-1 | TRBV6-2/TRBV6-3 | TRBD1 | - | CASWTGSYNEQFF | TGTGCCAGCTGGACAGGGTCCTACAATGAGCAGTTCTTC
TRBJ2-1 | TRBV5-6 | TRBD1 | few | CASSQPGDRDNEQFF | TGTGCCAGCAGTCAACCCGGGGACAGGGATAATGAGCAGTTCTTC